This is a list of T cell receptor beta chains from one sample in a study of blood T cell repertoires in COVID-19. The table came from immunoSEQ multiplex PCR; TCRdb's copy has only in-frame clones and leaves some out. The sample has about 100,000 clones; 80% to 90% are singletons. Sample: peripheral blood. All receptors come from a human donor in a cohort sampled during active COVID-19. Both conserved end residues are part of each CDR3. Fields, in order: CDR3 protein, clone size, J gene, V gene. Not all rows give a size; the values are once, few, many and, for expanded clones, a class.

CASSPGQHGYTF,NA,TRBJ1-2,TRBV21-1
CASSPLGLSGNTIYF,once,TRBJ1-3,TRBV18
CASSFSGNDEQYF,NA,TRBJ2-7,TRBV5-1
CASRTSGSGYTQYF,once,TRBJ2-3,TRBV11-2
CASSAGETQYF,NA,TRBJ2-5,TRBV9
CASSSPEGLDSYEQYF,NA,TRBJ2-7,TRBV7-6
CASSLPGTNEKLFF,NA,TRBJ1-4,TRBV5-4
CASSSPGLAAPDGNEQFF,NA,TRBJ2-1,TRBV28
CASSATGGPYNEQFF,NA,TRBJ2-1,TRBV9
CASSRGQGGGEAFF,NA,TRBJ1-1,TRBV28
CASSLGQGKETQYF,NA,TRBJ2-5,TRBV7-9
CASSDTAGNYGYTF,NA,TRBJ1-2,TRBV5-4
CASSLSWTGAYEQYF,NA,TRBJ2-7,TRBV27
CASSPPTGSGNTIYF,NA,TRBJ1-3,TRBV5-1
CATSRGSSGGYNEQFF,NA,TRBJ2-1,TRBV15
CASRPGLAGKGSYNEQFF,NA,TRBJ2-1,TRBV4-2
CASSLQGGEKLFF,NA,TRBJ1-4,TRBV27
CASSIYRDREMYEQYF,NA,TRBJ2-7,TRBV19
CASSFGGQETQYF,NA,TRBJ2-5,TRBV5-1
CASSFAGDTQYF,NA,TRBJ2-3,TRBV5-4
CAISGSGRSHEQFF,NA,TRBJ2-1,TRBV10-3
CASSPQRVARYLETQYF,NA,TRBJ2-5,TRBV6-6
CASSKGQGLLPEQYF,NA,TRBJ2-7,TRBV18
CASGTGVFQPQHF,NA,TRBJ1-5,TRBV28
CASSLQANTEAFF,NA,TRBJ1-1,TRBV5-1
CASSSTPDLPNEQFF,NA,TRBJ2-1,TRBV27
CASSLGAGANTGELFF,NA,TRBJ2-2,TRBV3-1/TRBV3-2
CASTTPGGAHEQYF,NA,TRBJ2-7,TRBV6-5
CASSADRRIIYEQYF,NA,TRBJ2-7,TRBV7-2
CASSSDRGSYNEQFF,NA,TRBJ2-1,TRBV2
CASSRGEETQYF,once,TRBJ2-5,TRBV6-5
CASLRTGGSVNEQFF,NA,TRBJ2-1,TRBV18
CASSFPGGYGYTF,NA,TRBJ1-2,TRBV27
CASSEARGQGGELFF,NA,TRBJ2-2,TRBV2